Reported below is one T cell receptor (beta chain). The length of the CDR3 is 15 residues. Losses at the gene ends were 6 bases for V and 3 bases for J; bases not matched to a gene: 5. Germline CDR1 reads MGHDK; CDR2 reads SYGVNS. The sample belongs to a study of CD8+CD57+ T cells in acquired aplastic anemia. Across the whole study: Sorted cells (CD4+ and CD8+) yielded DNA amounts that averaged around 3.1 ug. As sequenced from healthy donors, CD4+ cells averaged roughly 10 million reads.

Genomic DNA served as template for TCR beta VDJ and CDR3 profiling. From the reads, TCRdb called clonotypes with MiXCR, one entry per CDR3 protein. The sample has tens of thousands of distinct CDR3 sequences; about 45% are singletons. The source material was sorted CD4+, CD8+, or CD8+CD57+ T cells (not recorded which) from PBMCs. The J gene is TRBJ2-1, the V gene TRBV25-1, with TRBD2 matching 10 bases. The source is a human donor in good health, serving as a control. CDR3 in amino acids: CASSPGLADYNEQFF. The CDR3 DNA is TGTGCCAGCAGCCCCGGACTAGCGGACTACAATGAGCAGTTCTTC.